This T cell receptor (beta chain) was retrieved from a study of T cells in localized non-small cell lung cancer. Study findings and constraints: The highest T cell clonality was in uninvolved adjacent lung, above tumor.

With regard to this clone: The antigen remains unidentified.

The CDR3 spans 13 residues. The germline V and J ends were trimmed by 4 bases and 9 bases, with 13 bases remaining between them. From germline, CDR1 is MNHEY and CDR2 SMNVEV (reference sequence). The table came from immunoSEQ multiplex PCR; TCRdb's copy has only in-frame clones and leaves some out. Of roughly 9,000 clones listed, roughly 90% are singletons. The clonotype was recovered from a female donor over 55 with stage II squamous cell lung carcinoma. Sequenced here: peripheral blood, sampled before any cancer treatment. The rearrangement uses TRBV27 and TRBJ2-1; D gene ambiguous. CDR3 in DNA: TGTGCCAGCAGTTCTCTAGACTGGGTTGAGCAGTTCTTC. Encoded protein: CASSSLDWVEQFF.